This T cell receptor beta chain was sequenced in a study of memory CD4+ T cells and cytomegalovirus serostatus. Single viable CD3+CD4+CD8-CD45RO+ cells were sorted as the memory CD4+ T cells. Study conclusions and caveats: Of 150 to 200 reported CMV TCRbeta sequences, just over 65 were found in memory CD4+ repertoires.

As concerns this clone: Its antigen is still unknown.

Using immunoSEQ multiplex PCR, the repertoire was profiled, and TCRdb retains in-frame clones only, with some absent. This table holds roughly 60,000 clones, about 81% found once. V was clipped by 5 bases and J by 7 bases, with 8 bases between them. CDR1 is MDHEN and CDR2 is SYDVKM in the germline V gene. The CDR3 has 12 residues. Material: memory CD4+ T cells from blood. This receptor was obtained from an adult in good health and CMV-seronegative. This sequence joins TRBV28 and TRBJ1-4; unclear D gene. In DNA, the CDR3 is TGTGCCAGCAGTCCCGGAGGTGAAAAACTGTTTTTT. Translation gives CASSPGGEKLFF. The full variable domain, its missing parts supplied by reference TRBV28 and TRBJ1-4, is DVKVTQSSRYLVKRTGEKVFLECVQDMDHENMFWYRQDPGLGLRLIYFSYDVKMKEKGDIPEGYSVSREKKERFSLILESASTNQTSMYLCASSPGGEKLFFGSGTQLSVL.